The entry that follows covers one T cell receptor (beta chain) sequence. What it recognizes is unknown. The data belong to a study of T cell responses to AZD1222 COVID-19 vaccine. General study findings and limits: Nearly half of spike-specific TCRs reportedly target unmutated variant regions. White British donors predominated, females outnumbered males, and clonal diversity was possibly underestimated. Spike-specific TCR breadth and depth were elevated following two AZD1222 doses. Regions 160-218 and 743-854 held dominance among vaccine-associated CD4 TCRs, which spanned spike.

Sequencing used immunoSEQ multiplex PCR; TCRdb keeps in-frame clones, though not all of them. The sample contains fewer than 150,000 clones, almost 90% of which appear only once. The CDR3 runs 15 residues. In germline, CDR1 is SGHTA, CDR2 FQGNSA. J gave up 4 bases and V 4 bases, and 8 bases lay outside the gene matches. The material sequenced was peripheral blood, taken 28 days after the second AZD1222 dose. This sequence originates from an adult who received the AZD1222 COVID-19 vaccine. This chain connects TRBV7-2 to TRBJ2-5; 8 nucleotides line up with TRBD2. CDR3 sequence (DNA): TGTGCCAGCAGCTACAGTAGCGGGATGGTAGAGACCCAGTACTTC. Translating it yields CASSYSSGMVETQYF.